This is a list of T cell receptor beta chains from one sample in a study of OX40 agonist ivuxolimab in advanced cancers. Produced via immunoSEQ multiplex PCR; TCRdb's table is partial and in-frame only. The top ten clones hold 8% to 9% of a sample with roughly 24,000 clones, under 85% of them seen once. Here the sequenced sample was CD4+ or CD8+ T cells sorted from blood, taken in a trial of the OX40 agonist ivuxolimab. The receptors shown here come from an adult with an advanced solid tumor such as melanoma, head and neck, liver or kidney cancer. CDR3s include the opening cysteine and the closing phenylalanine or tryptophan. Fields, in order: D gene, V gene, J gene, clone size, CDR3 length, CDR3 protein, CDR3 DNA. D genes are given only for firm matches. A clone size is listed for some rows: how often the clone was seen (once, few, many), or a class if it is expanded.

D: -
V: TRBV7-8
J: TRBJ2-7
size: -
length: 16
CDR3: CASSLEMIGGSYEQYF
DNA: TGTGCCAGCAGCTTAGAGATGATCGGGGGATCCTACGAGCAGTACTTC

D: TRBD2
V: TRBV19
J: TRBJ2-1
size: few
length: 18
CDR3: CASSILAGAPSSYNEQFF
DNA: TGTGCCAGTAGTATTCTAGCGGGGGCCCCGAGCTCCTACAATGAGCAGTTCTTC

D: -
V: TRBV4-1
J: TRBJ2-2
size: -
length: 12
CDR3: CASSQGGGELFF
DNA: TGCGCCAGCAGCCAAGGGGGCGGGGAGCTGTTTTTT

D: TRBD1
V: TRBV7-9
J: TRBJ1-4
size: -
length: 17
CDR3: CASSKGDSSRANEKLFF
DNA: TGTGCCAGCAGCAAGGGGGACAGCAGCAGGGCTAATGAAAAACTGTTTTTT

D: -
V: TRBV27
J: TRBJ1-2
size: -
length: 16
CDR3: CASSLRSAGLGYGYTF
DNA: TGTGCCAGCAGTTTACGTTCGGCAGGCTTAGGCTATGGCTACACCTTC

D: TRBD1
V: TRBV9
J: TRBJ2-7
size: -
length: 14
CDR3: CASSVGQGAYEQYF
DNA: TGTGCCAGCAGCGTAGGACAGGGGGCCTACGAGCAGTACTTC

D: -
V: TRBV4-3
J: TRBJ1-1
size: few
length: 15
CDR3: CASSRLGQMNTEAFF
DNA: TGCGCCAGCAGCCGATTAGGACAGATGAACACTGAAGCTTTCTTT

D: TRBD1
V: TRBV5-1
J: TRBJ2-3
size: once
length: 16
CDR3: CASSWDGTGLTDTQYF
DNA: TGCGCCAGCAGCTGGGACGGGACAGGACTCACAGATACGCAGTATTTT

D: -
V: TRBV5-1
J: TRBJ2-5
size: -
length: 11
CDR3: CASSLQETQYF
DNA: TGCGCCAGCAGCCTCCAAGAGACCCAGTACTTC

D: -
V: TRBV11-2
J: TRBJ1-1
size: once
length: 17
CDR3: CASSLLTGLGENTEAFF
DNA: TGTGCCAGCAGCTTACTAACAGGTCTAGGGGAAAACACTGAAGCTTTCTTT

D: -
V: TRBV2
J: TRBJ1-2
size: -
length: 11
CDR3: CASREPYGYTF
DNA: TGTGCCAGCAGGGAGCCTTATGGCTACACCTTC

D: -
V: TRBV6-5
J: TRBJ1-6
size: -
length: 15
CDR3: CASSYSTQAGSPLHF
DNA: TGTGCCAGCAGTTACTCGACGCAGGCAGGATCACCCCTCCACTTT

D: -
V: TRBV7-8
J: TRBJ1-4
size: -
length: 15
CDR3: CASSLGGVVGEKLFF
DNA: TGTGCCAGCAGCTTAGGCGGGGTTGTCGGTGAAAAACTGTTTTTT

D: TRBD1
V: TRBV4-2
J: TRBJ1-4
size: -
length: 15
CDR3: CASSNPTGGGEKLFF
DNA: TGTGCCAGCAGCAACCCGACAGGGGGCGGTGAAAAACTGTTTTTT

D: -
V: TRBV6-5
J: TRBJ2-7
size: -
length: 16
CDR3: CASSYSKGVRGYEQYF
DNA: TGTGCCAGCAGTTACTCGAAGGGGGTTCGGGGCTACGAGCAGTACTTC

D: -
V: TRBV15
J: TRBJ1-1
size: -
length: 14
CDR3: CATSRASINTEAFF
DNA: TGTGCCACCAGCAGAGCCTCGATAAACACTGAAGCTTTCTTT

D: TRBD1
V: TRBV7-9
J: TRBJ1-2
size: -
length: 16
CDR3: CASSPTNPSTGDGYTF
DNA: TGTGCCAGCAGCCCTACTAACCCTTCTACAGGGGACGGCTACACCTTC

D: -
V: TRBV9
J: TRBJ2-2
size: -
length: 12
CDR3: CASTVDSGELFF
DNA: TGTGCCAGCACGGTAGATTCCGGGGAGCTGTTTTTT

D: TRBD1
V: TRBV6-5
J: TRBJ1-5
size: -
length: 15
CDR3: CASRRAQGVNQPQHF
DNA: TGTGCCAGCAGGCGGGCCCAGGGGGTCAATCAGCCCCAGCATTTT

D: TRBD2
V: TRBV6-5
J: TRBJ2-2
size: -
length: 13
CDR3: CATSPSGAGELFF
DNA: TGTGCCACTAGTCCTAGCGGTGCCGGGGAGCTGTTTTTT